This T cell receptor (beta chain) was retrieved from a study of tumor-infiltrating lymphocytes in oesophageal squamous cell carcinoma. TCRdb analysed the PCR reads with MiXCR anew, one entry per CDR3 protein. Counted here are about 12,000 distinct CDR3 sequences, roughly three fifths occurring once; the ten biggest clones make up 32%. CDR3 length equals 12 residues. Germline V gives CDR1 MNHNS, CDR2 SASEGT. Trimming left V 8 bases short and J 7 bases short, with 12 bases between. The chain couples TRBV6-1 to TRBJ1-5, with D uncertain. Sequences were obtained from esophageal tumor tissue. The TCR originated in a female donor with esophageal squamous cell carcinoma. The CDR3 spells CASASGSQPQHF. The CDR3, as DNA: TGTGCCAGCGCGTCGGGGAGCCAGCCCCAGCATTTT.